This T cell receptor beta chain comes out of a study of metastatic and nonmetastatic thyroid tumors. The entire patient cohort was treatment-naive prior to thyroid surgery. TCRdb re-called the PCR reads through MiXCR. The table records about 38,000 clones, about 26% of them present only once. The CDR3 runs to 14 residues. Germline V gene sequence: CDR1 LGHDT, CDR2 YNNKEL (reference sequence). V shed 3 bases and J shed 4 bases, with 12 bases lying between them. This clonotype originated in a male donor with papillary thyroid cancer or a benign thyroid nodule (not recorded which). Some clones in this sample may be carry-over from other donors' samples. The V and J genes are TRBV3-1 and TRBJ2-5, with D tentatively TRBD1 (6 bases). Sequences were obtained from blood. CDR3 DNA: TGTGCCAGCAGCCAGGTCGACAGGTTAGAGACCCAGTACTTC. It specifies CASSQVDRLETQYF.